These 22 T cell receptor beta chains originate from one sample sequenced in a study of T cells in Graves' hyperthyroidism and ophthalmopathy. RNA transcripts were the template for amplifying TCR beta CDR3 regions. Initially, a first-round RT-PCR of the TCR CDR3 employed the HTBI primer set. TCRdb itself ran the multiplex PCR reads through MiXCR, one entry per CDR3 protein. This table holds roughly 360,000 distinct CDR3 sequences, roughly 13% found once. Material: blood. These receptors came from a young man with Graves' hyperthyroidism that later progressed to Graves' ophthalmopathy.

Many counts were recorded for this clonotype. The chain joins TRBV10-1 to TRBJ2-1, with TRBD2 matching over 9 bases. Trimming took 4 bases from V and 4 from J; bases not matched to a gene: 8. Germline CDR1 and CDR2: WNHNN and SYGVQD (reference sequence). The CDR3 has 16 amino acids. CDR3 amino acids: CASSGSGTSRYNEQFF. The CDR3 nucleotides are TGCGCCAGCAGTGGCTCCGGGACTAGCCGTTACAATGAGCAGTTCTTC.

This clonotype was detected ten times or more. The V gene is TRBV6-2 or TRBV6-3, the J gene TRBJ1-1, with D perhaps TRBD1 (5 bases). The CDR3 length is 13 residues. Trimming cost V 2 bases and J 4 bases, with 8 bases left between them. Germline V CDR1 and CDR2: MNHEY, SVGEGT. CDR3: CASSYTGRTEAFF. CDR3 nucleotide sequence: TGTGCCAGCAGTTACACAGGACGCACTGAAGCTTTCTTT.

This clonotype was detected a few times. The V call is TRBV10-3, the J call TRBJ1-1; the match to TRBD1 covers 9 bases. Per germline, CDR1 ENHRY and CDR2 SYGVKD. The junction had 9 bases not matched to a gene; V was cut back by 6 bases and J by 4 bases. The CDR3 length is 15 residues. The CDR3: CAIRAGTGMVTEAFF. The CDR3 region has the DNA TGTGCCATCAGGGCCGGGACAGGGATGGTCACTGAAGCTTTCTTT.

This clonotype was counted only a few times. The CDR3 sequence: CASGPGTGGTDTQYF. The CDR3 DNA reads as TGTGCTAGTGGCCCGGGGACAGGGGGCACAGATACGCAGTATTTT. V gene TRBV12-5 combines with J gene TRBJ2-3, with TRBD1 matching over 10 bases. V was clipped by 6 bases and J by 1 base; unmatched bases: 4. In germline, CDR1 is LGHNT, CDR2 FRNRAP. The CDR3 is 15 amino acids.

The chain employs TRBV30 and TRBJ1-1; TRBD1 is a possible D gene (5 bases). This CDR3 spans 14 amino acids. Per germline, CDR1 GTSNPN and CDR2 SVGIG (reference sequence). V lost 4 bases, J lost 3 bases, and 15 bases lay in between. CDR3 protein: CAWKYPGRDTEAFF. CDR3 DNA sequence: TGTGCCTGGAAGTACCCAGGGCGGGACACTGAAGCTTTCTTT.

This rearrangement joins TRBV20-1 to TRBJ2-7; 8 bases match TRBD2. Germline values: CDR1 DFQATT, CDR2 SNEGSKA (reference sequence). V lost 0 bases and J lost 7; bases outside the gene matches: 14. The CDR3 spans 16 residues. The CDR3 spells CSARDPIAGRPGEQYF. DNA for the CDR3: TGCAGTGCTAGAGATCCCATAGCGGGGCGACCGGGGGAGCAGTACTTC.

This clonotype was counted many times. The chain is built from TRBV11-2 and TRBJ1-4; tentative D call: TRBD1 (5 bases). CDR1 is SGHAT and CDR2 is FQNNGV in the germline V gene. This CDR3 comprises 15 residues. V lost 5 bases and J lost 0, with 10 bases in between. CDR3 DNA sequence: TGTGCCAGCAGCCCCCTGGGGGCAACTAATGAAAAACTGTTTTTT. This translates into CASSPLGATNEKLFF.

This clonotype was seen repeatedly, ten times or more. V gene TRBV2 combines with J gene TRBJ1-3; 8 bases are a match to TRBD1. The J segment lost 0 bases and the V segment lost 10 bases, leaving 5 bases of the junction unmatched. CDR1 and CDR2 (germline): SNHLY, FYNNEI. The CDR3 extends over 14 amino acids. The CDR3: CATGQGHSGNTIYF. DNA for the CDR3: TGTGCCACCGGACAGGGACACTCTGGAAACACCATATATTTT. Full variable domain (remainder filled in from reference TRBV2 and TRBJ1-3): EPEVTQTPSHQVTQMGQEVILRCVPISNHLYFYWYRQILGQKVEFLVSFYNNEISEKSEIFDDQFSVERPDGSNFTLKIRSTKLEDSAMYFCATGQGHSGNTIYFGEGSWLTVV.

The chain combines TRBV27 with TRBJ1-2; no clear D gene. V lost 4 bases, J lost 3 bases, and 15 bases lay in between. This CDR3 region has 15 residues. Per the germline V gene, CDR1 is MNHEY and CDR2 is SMNVEV (reference sequence). The CDR3 DNA reads TGTGCCAGCAGTTCCTCCTTCCCGAGCCACTATGGCTACACCTTC. This gives the protein CASSSSFPSHYGYTF.

This clonotype was observed many times. The chain couples TRBV7-3 to TRBJ2-3; TRBD2 might be the D (6 bases). The germline V gene encodes CDR1 SGHTA and CDR2 FQGTGA. Trimming removed 1 base from V and 5 bases from J, with 16 bases in between. CDR3 length equals 16 residues. The CDR3 coding sequence is TGTGCCAGCAGCTTAAGGGGTGGGGGGATTGGAGATACGCAGTATTTT. Its translation is CASSLRGGGIGDTQYF.

This clonotype was seen many times. CDR3 protein: CSAIDPTSGGGTGELFF. The CDR3 nucleotides are TGCAGTGCCATAGACCCTACTAGCGGGGGGGGAACCGGGGAGCTGTTTTTT. The V gene is TRBV20-1, the J gene TRBJ2-2; TRBD2 agrees at 13 bases. This CDR3 contains 17 residues. V gave up 6 bases and J gave up 5 bases; unmatched junction bases: 12. CDR1 and CDR2 from the germline V gene are DFQATT and SNEGSKA (reference sequence).

The table lists this clonotype with many counts. The rearrangement links TRBV5-1 to TRBJ2-1; TRBD2 is a possible D gene (7 bases). The CDR3 covers 15 residues. V was clipped by 2 bases and J by 7 bases, with 16 bases between them. Per germline, CDR1 SGHRS and CDR2 YFSETQ. CDR3 sequence (DNA): TGCGCCAGCAGCTTTTCCGGGGGGCAACAAAATGAGCAGTTCTTC. This encodes CASSFSGGQQNEQFF.

This clonotype was detected a few times. The CDR3 spells CATSLGGGSYEQYF. The CDR3 DNA follows: TGTGCCACCAGTTTAGGGGGGGGCTCCTACGAGCAGTACTTC. V and J are TRBV24-1 and TRBJ2-7; D is perhaps TRBD2 (7 bases). V was pared by 6 bases and J by 0 bases, with 11 bases between. Germline assignment: CDR1 KGHDR and CDR2 SFDVKD. The CDR3 loop spans 14 amino acids.

This clonotype was detected ten times or more. The rearrangement joins TRBV29-1 to TRBJ1-1; TRBD1 agrees at 8 bases. Trimming at V came to 6 bases and at J to 1 base, leaving 4 bases not matched to a gene. Germline lookup yields CDR1 SQVTM and CDR2 ANQGSEA. The CDR3 covers 13 residues. Here the CDR3 DNA reads TGCAGCGTAGAGGGACAGGCGAACACTGAAGCTTTCTTT. Translated, it gives CSVEGQANTEAFF.

The V and J genes are TRBV6-1 and TRBJ2-6; either TRBD1 or TRBD2 may fit D (5 bases each). Germline CDR1 and CDR2: MNHNS and SASEGT. The V end was cut by 1 base, the J end by 0 bases, with 7 bases between. The CDR3 length is 16 residues. CDR3 amino acids: CASSEGGDSGANVLTF. The CDR3 DNA reads TGTGCCAGCAGTGAAGGAGGGGACTCTGGGGCCAACGTCCTGACTTTC.

This clonotype was recorded at least ten times. The rearrangement joins TRBV7-2 to TRBJ2-7; 8 bases agree with TRBD1. Trimming at V came to 5 bases and at J to 5 bases, leaving 8 bases not matched to a gene. Germline V gives CDR1 SGHTA, CDR2 FQGNSA. The CDR3 sequence is 14 residues long. The CDR3 sequence: CASSRDRISDEQYF. The CDR3 DNA reads TGTGCCAGCAGCCGGGACAGGATCTCGGACGAGCAGTACTTC.

This clonotype has only a few counts. The genes are TRBV20-1 and TRBJ2-5; 9 bases agree with TRBD1. The V segment lost 5 bases and the J segment 6 bases; nucleotides outside the gene matches: 19. Germline V gene lookup returns CDR1 DFQATT and CDR2 SNEGSKA (reference sequence). This CDR3 comprises 17 residues. The CDR3 spells CSAGKFRDRVGRKTQYF. As DNA, the CDR3 is TGCAGTGCTGGAAAATTCCGGGACAGGGTGGGGAGGAAGACCCAGTACTTC.

CDR3 DNA: TGTGCCAGTAGTATGCACAATGAGCAGTTCTTC. Translation gives CASSMHNEQFF. The chain uses TRBV19 and TRBJ2-1; D is ambiguous. The V gene's germline CDR1 is LNHDA and CDR2 SQIVND (reference sequence). Trimming left V 3 bases short and J 5 bases short, with 2 bases between. The CDR3 spans 11 residues.

V usage is TRBV28 and J usage is TRBJ2-2; no definite D call. Germline V gives CDR1 MDHEN, CDR2 SYDVKM. The V and J ends lost 2 bases and 6 bases respectively, with 7 bases between them. This CDR3 spans 13 amino acids. The CDR3 here is CASSLPSAGELFF. As DNA, the CDR3 is TGTGCCAGCAGTTTACCGTCGGCCGGGGAGCTGTTTTTT.

This clonotype came up many times. The chain joins TRBV24-1 to TRBJ2-1; possibly TRBD1 for D (5 bases). The CDR3 extends over 14 amino acids. V lost 1 base and J lost 6, with 9 bases in between. The germline CDR1 and CDR2 sequences are KGHDR and SFDVKD. CDR3 residues: CATSDFRDTNEQFF. In DNA, the CDR3 is TGTGCCACCAGTGATTTCAGGGATACCAATGAGCAGTTCTTC.

The V and J genes are TRBV12-3 or TRBV12-4 and TRBJ1-5; maybe TRBD1 (5 bases). The V and J ends lost 5 bases and 0 bases respectively, with 8 bases between them. CDR3 length: 14 residues. CDR3 coding DNA: TGTGCCAGCAGTCAGGACAATAGCAATCAGCCCCAGCATTTT. Protein sequence: CASSQDNSNQPQHF.

V and J are TRBV5-1 and TRBJ2-7, with 11 nucleotides matching TRBD1. J was trimmed by 5 bases and V by 4 bases; bases with no gene match: 5. Per the germline V gene, CDR1 is SGHRS and CDR2 is YFSETQ. The CDR3 is 14 amino acids. CDR3: CASSRTGGWDEQYF. The CDR3 DNA reads as TGCGCCAGCAGCCGGACAGGGGGCTGGGACGAGCAGTACTTC.